This passage covers 2 T cell receptor beta chains from one sample sequenced in a study of cytomegalovirus exposure and HLA in healthy donors. The protocol was immunoSEQ multiplex PCR, while the TCRdb copy is restricted to in-frame clones and leaves out a portion. The data hold 150,000 to 200,000 clones, with around nine tenths observed a single time. The sample was PBMCs. The receptors come from a woman between 18 and 29 years old in good health and CMV-seropositive.

The chain couples TRBV18 to TRBJ2-7; D is possibly TRBD2 (5 bases). CDR3 length: 12 residues. CDR1 is KGHSH, CDR2 LQKENI, per germline. V shed 3 bases and J shed 7 bases, with 10 bases lying between them. The CDR3 region is CASSPTPGEQYF. CDR3 DNA sequence: TGTGCCAGCTCACCCACTCCGGGGGAGCAGTACTTC. Filled out from reference TRBV18 and TRBJ2-7, the complete variable domain reads NAGVMQNPRHLVRRRGQEARLRCSPMKGHSHVYWYRQLPEEGLKFMVYLQKENIIDESGMPKERFSAEFPKEGPSILRIQQVVRGDSAAYFCASSPTPGEQYFGPGTRLTVT.

The table lists this clone with a count of one. This chain uses TRBV7-9 with TRBJ1-1; D may be TRBD1 (5 bases). The V and J ends lost 5 bases and 7 bases respectively, with 17 bases between them. Per germline, CDR1 SEHNR and CDR2 FQNEAQ (reference sequence). The CDR3 sequence is 14 residues long. The CDR3 region has the DNA TGTGCCAGCAGCCCCCGACAGACCGACCATGAAGCTTTCTTT. Its translation: CASSPRQTDHEAFF.